These 23 T cell receptor beta chains originate from one sample sequenced in a study of response to subunit inactivated influenza vaccine. TCRdb called the RT-PCR reads again in MiXCR, with one record for every CDR3 protein. In the table there are 450,000 to 700,000 distinct CDR3 sequences, around 15% of which are singletons. This specimen consisted of PBMCs from blood, obtained about 12 days after vaccination. The origin of the receptors is a man in his fifties who received an inactivated influenza vaccine.

The sample holds a few counts of this clonotype. The V call is TRBV11-2, the J call TRBJ2-2; 8 positions match TRBD1. This CDR3 region has 16 residues. V dropped 3 bases and J dropped 5; count of bases not matched to a gene: 8. CDR1 and CDR2 (germline): SGHAT, FQNNGV. The CDR3 reads CASSLIGQGSTGELFF. The CDR3 DNA reads as TGTGCCAGCAGCTTGATTGGACAGGGAAGTACCGGGGAGCTGTTTTTT. Based on the CDR3 plus reference TRBV11-2 and TRBJ2-2, the full variable domain is EAGVAQSPRYKIIEKRQSVAFWCNPISGHATLYWYQQILGQGPKLLIQFQNNGVVDDSQLPKDRFSAERLKGVDSTLKIQPAKLEDSAVYLCASSLIGQGSTGELFFGEGSRLTVL.

J is TRBJ2-7 and V is TRBV6-2 or TRBV6-3, with 8 bases matching TRBD1. Germline V lookup: CDR1 MNHEY, CDR2 SVGEGT. This CDR3 has 15 residues. V was clipped by 0 bases and J by 2 bases; unmatched bases: 3. As DNA, the CDR3 is TGTGCCAGCAGTTACTCGGACAGGGACCCCTACGAGCAGTACTTC. The encoded protein is CASSYSDRDPYEQYF.

This clonotype was counted a few times. The CDR3 loop is CASSEGARGLNQPQHF. The CDR3 DNA sequence: TGTGCCAGCAGTGAAGGGGCCAGGGGCTTAAATCAGCCCCAGCATTTT. The J gene is TRBJ1-5, the V gene TRBV6-1; D possibly corresponds to TRBD1 (6 bases). Germline V gives CDR1 MNHNS, CDR2 SASEGT. The ends were cut back, 1 base at V and 4 bases at J, with 14 bases in the middle. The CDR3 totals 16 residues.

This clonotype was picked up a small number of times. The chain carries TRBV7-2 and TRBJ2-5; 10 bases map to TRBD1. CDR3 length: 14 amino acids. V lost 5 bases to trimming and J lost 4 bases; unmatched junction nucleotides: 4. Germline assignment: CDR1 SGHTA and CDR2 FQGNSA. For the CDR3, the DNA is TGTGCCAGCAGCAACCGGGACAGGGGAGAGACCCAGTACTTC. Amino acids: CASSNRDRGETQYF.

This clonotype was found a few times. The chain joins TRBV28 to TRBJ1-2; a possible D gene is TRBD1 (5 bases). Looked up from germline, CDR1 is MDHEN and CDR2 is SYDVKM. CDR3 length equals 13 residues. The V and J ends lost 9 bases and 6 bases respectively, with 17 bases between them. The CDR3 DNA sequence: TGTGCCAGTACCCTAGGCCTCAGGGATGGCTACACCTTC. Its protein product is CASTLGLRDGYTF.

The gene calls are TRBV20-1 and TRBJ1-5; D is unresolved. The CDR3 runs 14 residues. Germline CDR1 reads DFQATT; CDR2 reads SNEGSKA (reference sequence). The V and J ends lost 1 base and 2 bases respectively, with 9 bases between them. The DNA of the CDR3 is TGCAGTGCTAGAGTTTCAGCGGGCAATCAGCCCCAGCATTTT. Its translation is CSARVSAGNQPQHF.

The chain has TRBV28 and TRBJ1-6; 9 nucleotides line up with TRBD1. The CDR3 totals 17 residues. The ends lost 0 bases at V and 9 bases at J; junction bases unmatched: 9. The germline CDR1 and CDR2 sequences are MDHEN and SYDVKM. The CDR3 bases are TGTGCCAGCAGTTTATGGACAGGGGGGATGTCTTCTTCACCCCTCCACTTT. Translation: CASSLWTGGMSSSPLHF.

The chain has TRBV3-1 and TRBJ2-7, with D perhaps TRBD1 (5 bases). V lost 0 bases to trimming and J lost 4 bases, with 13 bases between them. The CDR3 consists of 15 residues. Per germline, CDR1 LGHDT and CDR2 YNNKEL (reference sequence). CDR3 in DNA: TGTGCCAGCAGCCAAGACTTACGACAGAGATACGAGCAGTACTTC. Protein sequence: CASSQDLRQRYEQYF.

V gene TRBV29-1 combines with J gene TRBJ1-2, with 8 bases aligning to TRBD1. There are 14 residues in the CDR3. The V segment lost 3 bases and the J segment 5 bases; nucleotides outside the gene matches: 8. Germline CDR1 SQVTM, CDR2 ANQGSEA. The CDR3, as DNA: TGCAGCGTTGATCGGCAGGGGGCCAGGTATGGCTACACCTTC. This translates into CSVDRQGARYGYTF.

There are a few counts of this clonotype. The V call is TRBV5-1, the J call TRBJ1-4, with D possibly being TRBD1 (5 bases). This CDR3 contains 15 residues. From germline, CDR1 is SGHRS and CDR2 YFSETQ. V was trimmed by 0 bases and J by 0 bases, leaving 6 bases between them. This CDR3 reads CASSLGTPTNEKLFF. DNA of the CDR3: TGCGCCAGCAGCTTGGGGACACCAACTAATGAAAAACTGTTTTTT. Complete variable domain (other parts from reference TRBV5-1 and TRBJ1-4): KAGVTQTPRYLIKTRGQQVTLSCSPISGHRSVSWYQQTPGQGLQFLFEYFSETQRNKGNFPGRFSGRQFSNSRSEMNVSTLELGDSALYLCASSLGTPTNEKLFFGSGTQLSVL.

This clonotype was found a few times. V gene TRBV15 combines with J gene TRBJ2-7; D not certain. Trimming shortened V by 4 bases and J by 1 base, and 11 bases separated the two germline ends. The germline CDR1 and CDR2 sequences are LNHNV and YYDKDF (reference sequence). The CDR3 spans 14 residues. The CDR3 here is CATSKAGISYEQYF. CDR3 coding DNA: TGTGCCACCAGCAAGGCCGGAATTTCCTACGAGCAGTACTTC.

Concerning this clonotype itself: A much larger clone is a single base away; this may be a read error. V and J are TRBV7-2 and TRBJ2-7; D ambiguous. Per germline, CDR1 SGHTA and CDR2 FQGNSA. V dropped 6 bases and J dropped 3 bases, with 6 bases sitting between them. The CDR3 is 11 residues long. DNA for the CDR3: TGTGCCAGCAGTAAGGACTACGAGCAGTACTTC. It encodes CASSKDYEQYF.

This clonotype was detected a few times. The rearrangement joins TRBV20-1 to TRBJ1-6; unclear D gene. V was trimmed by 3 bases and J by 8 bases, leaving 17 bases between them. Germline-derived CDR1 and CDR2 are DFQATT and SNEGSKA (reference sequence). This CDR3 spans 15 amino acids. CDR3 coding DNA: TGCAGTGCTAGGGTGGGCGTTGGCCCATATTCACCCCTCCACTTT. Its protein is CSARVGVGPYSPLHF.

This clonotype was counted a few times. V gene TRBV28 combines with J gene TRBJ2-4, with D perhaps assigned TRBD1 or TRBD2 (5 bases each). Germline assignment: CDR1 MDHEN and CDR2 SYDVKM. With 6 bases removed from V and 0 bases from J, the gap between germline ends came to 15 bases. This CDR3 contains 16 residues. The CDR3 loop reads CASSPPAGTAKNIQYF. CDR3 in DNA: TGTGCCAGCAGCCCTCCCGCAGGGACAGCCAAAAACATTCAGTACTTC. The complete variable domain, with remaining parts taken from reference TRBV28 and TRBJ2-4, reads DVKVTQSSRYLVKRTGEKVFLECVQDMDHENMFWYRQDPGLGLRLIYFSYDVKMKEKGDIPEGYSVSREKKERFSLILESASTNQTSMYLCASSPPAGTAKNIQYFGAGTRLSVL.

This clonotype was seen a handful of times. The rearrangement uses TRBV28 and TRBJ2-1; 8 nucleotides agree with TRBD1. The CDR3 totals 14 residues. V lost 2 bases and J lost 9; bases outside the gene matches: 6. Germline V gene lookup returns CDR1 MDHEN and CDR2 SYDVKM. Here the CDR3 reads CASSLLDRVTEQFF. CDR3 coding DNA: TGTGCCAGCAGTTTACTGGACAGGGTCACTGAGCAGTTCTTC. The full variable domain, in which reference TRBV28 and TRBJ2-1 provide the parts outside the CDR3, is DVKVTQSSRYLVKRTGEKVFLECVQDMDHENMFWYRQDPGLGLRLIYFSYDVKMKEKGDIPEGYSVSREKKERFSLILESASTNQTSMYLCASSLLDRVTEQFFGPGTRLTVL.

The chain couples TRBV21-1 to TRBJ2-5; the D segment call TRBD2 is taken from the table without a DNA check. TRBV21-1 is tagged as a pseudogene. The CDR3 sequence is 15 residues long. The CDR3 loop is CASSKGGERGKTQYF. In DNA form, the CDR3 reads TGTGCCAGCAGCAAAGGGGGGGAGCGGGGGAAGACCCAGTACTTC.

The chain links TRBV5-5 to TRBJ2-7, with D unresolved. This CDR3 is 15 amino acids long. CDR1 and CDR2 (germline): SGHKS, YYEKEE (reference sequence). V was shortened by 0 bases and J by 4 bases, with 14 bases between the two germline ends. The CDR3 coding sequence is TGTGCCAGCAGCTTGGGTCTTAGGACGGAATACGAGCAGTACTTC. This codes for CASSLGLRTEYEQYF.

This clonotype was seen only a few times. J is TRBJ2-2 and V is TRBV10-3, with D perhaps being TRBD1 or TRBD2 (5 bases each). The CDR3 loop spans 14 amino acids. Germline-derived CDR1 and CDR2 are ENHRY and SYGVKD. Trimming cost V 4 bases and J 2 bases, with 8 bases left between them. CDR3 loop: CAISARDNTGELFF. The CDR3 DNA reads TGTGCCATCAGTGCGAGGGACAACACCGGGGAGCTGTTTTTT.

The J gene is TRBJ2-7, the V gene TRBV4-2; tentative D call: TRBD1 (6 bases). Germline CDR1 is LGHNA and CDR2 is YNFKEQ. CDR3 size: 13 residues. Trimming stripped 5 bases from V and 3 bases from J, with 11 bases between. For the CDR3, the DNA is TGTGCCAGCAGCGTTACAGGGAACTACGAGCAGTACTTC. Amino acids: CASSVTGNYEQYF.

This chain joins TRBV9 and TRBJ1-4, with D unclear. The V and J ends lost 4 bases and 5 bases respectively, with 15 bases between them. CDR3 size: 15 residues. Germline V gene lookup returns CDR1 SGDLS and CDR2 YYNGEE. CDR3 sequence: CASSKSATANEKLFF. The CDR3 bases are TGTGCCAGCAGCAAATCGGCAACCGCGAATGAAAAACTGTTTTTT.

The chain carries TRBV4-3 and TRBJ1-4; D might be TRBD1 (5 bases). V dropped 0 bases and J dropped 2 bases, with 7 bases sitting between them. The CDR3 totals 15 residues. CDR1 and CDR2 (germline): LGHNA, YSLEER. CDR3 in amino acids: CASSQDRGTNEKLFF. The CDR3, as DNA: TGCGCCAGCAGCCAAGATCGGGGCACTAATGAAAAACTGTTTTTT.

This clonotype appeared a few times. The V call is TRBV4-2, the J call TRBJ2-7; D not resolved. CDR3 length equals 15 residues. The germline V and J ends were trimmed by 1 base and 5 bases, with 15 bases remaining between them. Looked up from germline, CDR1 is LGHNA and CDR2 is YNFKEQ. DNA for the CDR3: TGTGCCAGCAGCCAAGGTCCAGGAGCAAGGGACGAGCAGTACTTC. As protein: CASSQGPGARDEQYF.

Ten or more counts support this clonotype. The chain uses TRBV4-3 and TRBJ2-2; D is tentatively TRBD1 or TRBD2 (5 bases each). Trimming left V 0 bases short and J 0 bases short, with 17 bases between. Germline V CDR1 and CDR2: LGHNA, YSLEER. This CDR3 is 19 amino acids long. CDR3 DNA sequence: TGCGCCAGCAGCCAAGAGAGGGGTACCGAGGGAGCGAACACCGGGGAGCTGTTTTTT. This codes for CASSQERGTEGANTGELFF.